The 15 T cell receptor beta chains reported below all come from one sample, sequenced in a study of read filtering for tumor transcriptome and immune sequencing. Molecular barcoded adaptors covering alpha/delta and beta/gamma chains were used on about 0.4 ug RNA. TCRdb reprocessed the reads with MiXCR, giving one entry per CDR3 protein. The data hold 39,000 or so distinct CDR3 sequences, with roughly 13% observed a single time. The sample was a population of CD138-negative cells sorted from bone marrow. Receptor source: a donor aged 40 or over with multiple myeloma.

The table lists this clonotype with many counts. J is TRBJ2-7 and V is TRBV3-1; TRBD2 agrees at 7 bases. The CDR3 loop spans 14 amino acids. Germline values: CDR1 LGHDT, CDR2 YNNKEL (reference sequence). The V and J ends lost 1 base and 5 bases, in that order; junction bases with no gene match: 5. The CDR3: CASSQAAGVDEQYF. The CDR3 DNA is TGTGCCAGCAGCCAAGCGGCGGGAGTCGACGAGCAGTACTTC.

This clonotype was detected many times. This sequence joins TRBV5-4 and TRBJ2-1; no reliable D call. The CDR3 runs to 16 residues. Deletions cut 1 base from V and 0 bases from J, with 11 bases between. Germline assignment: CDR1 SGHNT and CDR2 YYREEE (reference sequence). The CDR3 region is CASSLSLEASYNEQFF. The DNA of the CDR3 is TGTGCCAGCAGCTTGAGCCTCGAAGCCTCCTACAATGAGCAGTTCTTC.

This clonotype has ten or more counts. The CDR3 loop reads CASSLIRGLTDTQYF. The CDR3 nucleotides are TGTGCCAGCAGCTTGATAAGGGGCTTGACAGATACGCAGTATTTT. This sequence joins TRBV5-5 and TRBJ2-3; perhaps TRBD1 as D (5 bases). CDR3 size: 15 residues. CDR1 is SGHKS and CDR2 is YYEKEE in the germline V gene (reference sequence). V was pared by 1 base and J by 3 bases, with 12 bases between.

Comment on this clonotype: A much larger clone lies one base from this, so it may be a read error. The J gene is TRBJ2-5, the V gene TRBV20-1; TRBD2 might be the D (7 bases). Per the germline V gene, CDR1 is DFQATT and CDR2 is SNEGSKA (reference sequence). Trimming stripped 6 bases from V and 3 bases from J, with 23 bases between. The CDR3 has 16 amino acids. This CDR3 reads CSARLGGGLSKETQYF. CDR3 bases: TGCAGTGCCCGTTTGGGGGGGGGGCTGAGTAAAGAGACCCAGTACTTC.

There are many counts of this clonotype. This chain links TRBV11-3 with TRBJ2-1, with 7 bases fitting TRBD2. This CDR3 has 16 residues. CDR1 is SGHNT and CDR2 is YENEEA in the germline V gene. The V and J ends lost 5 bases and 2 bases, in that order; junction bases with no gene match: 9. In DNA form, the CDR3 reads TGTGCCAGCAGCATAATCGGGCGGGAGCCCTACAATGAGCAGTTCTTC. It specifies CASSIIGREPYNEQFF.

This clonotype was detected many times. The chain recombines TRBV10-3 with TRBJ2-3, with TRBD2 identical over 10 bases. V lost 1 base to trimming and J lost 0 bases; unmatched junction nucleotides: 4. The germline V gene encodes CDR1 ENHRY and CDR2 SYGVKD. The CDR3 runs 17 residues. The CDR3 nucleotides read TGTGCCATCAGTGAGTTATGGACTAGCGGTAGCACAGATACGCAGTATTTT. Amino acid sequence: CAISELWTSGSTDTQYF.

This chain joins TRBV7-9 and TRBJ2-7; D possibly corresponds to TRBD2 (6 bases). The germline V gene has CDR1 SEHNR and CDR2 FQNEAQ (reference sequence). The CDR3 has 14 residues. The ends were cut back, 3 bases at V and 2 bases at J, with 11 bases in the middle. The CDR3 sequence: CASSFSGPTYEQYF. The CDR3 region has the DNA TGTGCCAGCAGCTTTAGCGGACCGACCTACGAGCAGTACTTC.

This clonotype was counted only a few times. This clone may be a read error of a much larger clone one base away. The chain joins TRBV7-8 to TRBJ2-7; D assignment may be TRBD1 or TRBD2 (5 bases each). Trimming took 8 bases from V and 2 from J, leaving 16 bases between them. The CDR3 consists of 14 residues. Germline V gives CDR1 SGHVS, CDR2 FQNEAQ. CDR3: CASGNLLGPYEQYF. The DNA for the CDR3 is TGTGCCAGCGGCAACTTGTTGGGACCCTACGAGCAGTACTTC.

The J gene is TRBJ1-2, the V gene TRBV2, with 7 bases fitting TRBD1. Unmatched junction bases numbered 8, after V lost 6 bases and J lost 7 bases. This CDR3 has 13 amino acids. The germline V gene has CDR1 SNHLY and CDR2 FYNNEI. The DNA of the CDR3 is TGTGCCAGCAGCCCGCCAGACAGGGTTGGCTACACCTTC. It encodes CASSPPDRVGYTF.

This clonotype has more than one count but fewer than ten. A much larger clone sits a single nucleotide away, making a read error possible. The J gene is TRBJ2-1, the V gene TRBV5-1, with D perhaps TRBD1 or TRBD2 (5 bases each). V lost 0 bases to trimming and J lost 6 bases, with 10 bases between them. Looked up from germline, CDR1 is SGHRS and CDR2 is YFSETQ. The CDR3 has 14 amino acids. This CDR3 is CASSLAGTRNEQFF. The CDR3 nucleotides read TGCGCCAGCAGCTTGGCAGGGACCCGCAATGAGCAGTTCTTC.

This clonotype was observed at least ten times. The chain uses TRBV6-1 and TRBJ2-1; 13 bases are a match to TRBD2. The length of the CDR3 is 14 residues. The ends lost 8 bases at V and 5 bases at J; junction bases unmatched: 3. Germline V CDR1 and CDR2: MNHNS, SASEGT. As DNA, the CDR3 is TGTGCCAGCCGACTAGCGGGAGGCCACAATGAGCAGTTCTTC. It encodes CASRLAGGHNEQFF.

The J gene is TRBJ1-2, the V gene TRBV7-2; possibly TRBD1 for D (6 bases). The CDR3 is 17 residues long. With 4 bases removed from V and 1 base from J, the gap between germline ends came to 19 bases. Germline CDR1 SGHTA, CDR2 FQGNSA. CDR3 nucleotides: TGTGCCAGCAGCTCACTAGCGGGGACACTTCTTAACTATGGCTACACCTTC. Translated, it gives CASSSLAGTLLNYGYTF.

The sample holds many counts of this clonotype. The chain has TRBV28 and TRBJ2-6; TRBD1 or TRBD2 may be the D gene (6 bases each). The CDR3 contains 18 residues. Per germline, CDR1 MDHEN and CDR2 SYDVKM. With 7 bases removed from V and 0 bases from J, the gap between germline ends came to 19 bases. In nucleotides, the CDR3 is TGTGCCAGCATTACCTCCGGGGGCTTAACCTCTGGGGCCAACGTCCTGACTTTC. This gives the protein CASITSGGLTSGANVLTF.

This clonotype appeared many times. This chain links TRBV20-1 with TRBJ1-4; 11 nucleotides line up with TRBD1. Per the germline V gene, CDR1 is DFQATT and CDR2 is SNEGSKA (reference sequence). CDR3 size: 15 residues. J was trimmed by 2 bases and V by 6 bases; bases with no gene match: 5. The CDR3 bases are TGCAGTGCCTCGGACAGGGGGCAGACTAATGAAAAACTGTTTTTT. Residues: CSASDRGQTNEKLFF.

In the case of this clonotype: A clone one base away is much larger, so this may be a read error. CDR3: CSVTGNGAHEQYF. The DNA for the CDR3 is TGCAGCGTTACAGGGAATGGTGCACACGAGCAGTACTTC. The chain is built from TRBV29-1 and TRBJ2-7; TRBD1 might be the D (6 bases). Germline V gene data show CDR1 as SQVTM and CDR2 as ANQGSEA. The CDR3 is 13 amino acids. The germline V and J ends were trimmed by 5 bases and 5 bases, with 16 bases remaining between them.